This T cell receptor beta chain was retrieved from a study of human T cells and chemical hapten exposure. About the study: Alopecia universalis, totalis or areata was present in patients who were mostly female. Notes on the study in general: TCRs above 1 in 1000 frequency stayed constant with DPC sensitization.

The time point here: pre-sensitization, week 0. Treatment specified: therapeutic diphenylcyclopropenone sensitization with weekly scalp DPC. CDR3 length: 14 amino acids. In the authors' methods: Samples had a median of 95,638 TCRs, ranging roughly 20,000 to 690,600. TCRdb processed the RACE reads anew with MiXCR; each CDR3 protein has one entry. None of the V and J calls come from the authors' own analysis; TCRdb made them. The repertoire consists of about 110,000 distinct CDR3 sequences, with 9% to 15% occurring once and the leading ten covering over 1.5%. With respect to this clonotype: Its antigen remains unknown.

The receptor was isolated from a woman aged 50 to 65 with alopecia areata. Some clones in this sample may be carry-over from other donors' samples. Sample: whole blood, taken in connection with sensitization to the hapten diphenylcyclopropenone (DPC). This sequence joins TRBV12-2 and TRBJ2-5; TRBD2, the table's D call, was not compared with the DNA. TRBV12-2 is given as a pseudogene. This chain's CDR3 is CASRSKDYKETQYF. In DNA form, the CDR3 reads TGTGCAAGTCGCTCAAAGGACTATAAGGAGACCCAGTACTTC.